This record looks at one T cell receptor beta chain sequence and its context. Deletions cut 2 bases from V and 5 bases from J, with 15 bases between. The CDR3 is 15 amino acids. CDR1 KGHSH and CDR2 LQKENI come from the germline V gene. Profiling relied on immunoSEQ multiplex PCR, and the TCRdb table lists in-frame clones only, not all of them. The sample shows about 58,000 clones, approximately 92% of them seen only once. This sample is part of a study of blood T cell repertoires in COVID-19. The overall study: Acute-phase and convalescent COVID-19 samples originated in the United States, Italy and Spain. T cells, B-cell-depleted T cells, or PBMCs supplied cDNA or gDNA.

The V and J genes are TRBV18 and TRBJ1-1, with TRBD1 as a possible D gene (6 bases). Sequenced input: peripheral blood. The TCR sequence derives from a man in his fifties or sixties with active COVID-19. The CDR3 reads CASSPANTGKTEAFF. As DNA, the CDR3 is TGTGCCAGCTCACCAGCAAACACAGGGAAAACTGAAGCTTTCTTT.